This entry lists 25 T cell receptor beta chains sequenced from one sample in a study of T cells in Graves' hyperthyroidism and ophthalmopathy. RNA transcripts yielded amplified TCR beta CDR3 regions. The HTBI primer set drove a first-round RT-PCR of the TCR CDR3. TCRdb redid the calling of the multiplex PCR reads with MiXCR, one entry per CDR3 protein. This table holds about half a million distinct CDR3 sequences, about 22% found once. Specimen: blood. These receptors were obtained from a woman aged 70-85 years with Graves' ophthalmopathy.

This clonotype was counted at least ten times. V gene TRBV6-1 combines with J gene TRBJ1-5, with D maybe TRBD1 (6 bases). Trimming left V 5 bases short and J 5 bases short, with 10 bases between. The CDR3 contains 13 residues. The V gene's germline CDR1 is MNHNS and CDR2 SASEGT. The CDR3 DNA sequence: TGTGCCAGCAGTCCACAGGGTTATCAGCCCCAGCATTTT. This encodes CASSPQGYQPQHF.

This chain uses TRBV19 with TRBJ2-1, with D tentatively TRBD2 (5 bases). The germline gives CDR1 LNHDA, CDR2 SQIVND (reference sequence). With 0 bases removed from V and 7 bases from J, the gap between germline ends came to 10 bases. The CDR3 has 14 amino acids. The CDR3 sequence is CASSIDRGQNEQFF. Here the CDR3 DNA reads TGTGCCAGTAGTATAGATCGAGGGCAGAATGAGCAGTTCTTC.

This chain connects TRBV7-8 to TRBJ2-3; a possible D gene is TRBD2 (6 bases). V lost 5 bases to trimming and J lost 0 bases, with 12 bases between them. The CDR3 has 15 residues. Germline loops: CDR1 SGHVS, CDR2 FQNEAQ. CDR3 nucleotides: TGTGCCAGCAGCAAAGGGAGGACTAGCACAGATACGCAGTATTTT. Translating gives CASSKGRTSTDTQYF. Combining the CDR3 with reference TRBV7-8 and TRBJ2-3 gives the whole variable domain GAGVSQSPRYKVAKRGQDVALRCDPISGHVSLFWYQQALGQGPEFLTYFQNEAQLDKSGLPSDRFFAERPEGSVSTLKIQRTQQEDSAVYLCASSKGRTSTDTQYFGPGTRLTVL.

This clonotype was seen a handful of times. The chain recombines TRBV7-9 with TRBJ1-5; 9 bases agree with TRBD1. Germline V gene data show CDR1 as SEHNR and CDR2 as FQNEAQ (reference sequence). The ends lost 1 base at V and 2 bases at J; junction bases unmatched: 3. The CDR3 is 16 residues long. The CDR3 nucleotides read TGTGCCAGCAGCTTAGGGCGACAGGGGGGCAATCAGCCCCAGCATTTT. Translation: CASSLGRQGGNQPQHF.

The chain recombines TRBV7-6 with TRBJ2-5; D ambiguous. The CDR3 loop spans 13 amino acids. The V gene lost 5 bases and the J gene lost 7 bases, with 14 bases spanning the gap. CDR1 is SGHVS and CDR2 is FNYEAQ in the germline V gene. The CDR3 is CASSPQIPGTQYF. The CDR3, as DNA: TGTGCCAGCAGCCCTCAAATCCCGGGGACCCAGTACTTC. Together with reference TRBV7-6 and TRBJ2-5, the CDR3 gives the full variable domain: GAGVSQSPRYKVTKRGQDVALRCDPISGHVSLYWYRQALGQGPEFLTYFNYEAQQDKSGLPNDRFSAERPEGSISTLTIQRTEQRDSAMYRCASSPQIPGTQYFGPGTRLLVL.

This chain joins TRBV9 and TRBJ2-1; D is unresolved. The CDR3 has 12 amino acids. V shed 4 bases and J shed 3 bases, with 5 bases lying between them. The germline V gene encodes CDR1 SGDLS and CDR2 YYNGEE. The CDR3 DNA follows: TGTGCCAGCAGCCAATTCTACAATGAGCAGTTCTTC. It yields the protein CASSQFYNEQFF.

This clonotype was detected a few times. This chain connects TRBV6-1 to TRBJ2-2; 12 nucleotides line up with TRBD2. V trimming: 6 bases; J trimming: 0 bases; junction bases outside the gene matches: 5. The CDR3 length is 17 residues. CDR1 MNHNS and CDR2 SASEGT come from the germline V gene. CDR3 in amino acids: CASRTGLAGSNTGELFF. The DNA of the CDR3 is TGTGCCAGCAGGACAGGACTAGCGGGATCGAACACCGGGGAGCTGTTTTTT.

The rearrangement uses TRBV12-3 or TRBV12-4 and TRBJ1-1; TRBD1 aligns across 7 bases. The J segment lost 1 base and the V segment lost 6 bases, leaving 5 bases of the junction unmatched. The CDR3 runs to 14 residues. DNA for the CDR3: TGTGCCAGCAGATCGACAGGGTCGAACACTGAAGCTTTCTTT. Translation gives CASRSTGSNTEAFF.

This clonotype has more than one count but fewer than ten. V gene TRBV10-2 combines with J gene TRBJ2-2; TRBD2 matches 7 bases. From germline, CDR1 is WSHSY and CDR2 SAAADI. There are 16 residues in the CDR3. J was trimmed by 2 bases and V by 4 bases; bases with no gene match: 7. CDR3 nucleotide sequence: TGCGCCAGCAGTGTGAAACTAGCGAGAAACACCGGGGAGCTGTTTTTT. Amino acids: CASSVKLARNTGELFF.

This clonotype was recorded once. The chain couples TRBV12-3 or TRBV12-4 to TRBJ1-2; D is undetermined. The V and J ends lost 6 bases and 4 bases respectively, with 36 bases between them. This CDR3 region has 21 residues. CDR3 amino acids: CASSPLAGPQNRALVPYGYTF. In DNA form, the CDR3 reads TGTGCCAGCAGCCCCCTAGCCGGCCCCCAGAACCGGGCCCTGGTACCCTATGGCTACACCTTC.

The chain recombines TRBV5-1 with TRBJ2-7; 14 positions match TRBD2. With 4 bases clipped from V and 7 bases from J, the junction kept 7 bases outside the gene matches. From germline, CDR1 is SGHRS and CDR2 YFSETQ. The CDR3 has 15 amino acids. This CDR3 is CASSTGTSGSWEQYF. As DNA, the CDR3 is TGCGCCAGCAGCACCGGGACTAGCGGGAGTTGGGAGCAGTACTTC.

The CDR3 loop is CSARVGQNTGELFF. The CDR3 nucleotides are TGCAGTGCTAGAGTGGGACAGAACACCGGGGAGCTGTTTTTT. The chain carries TRBV20-1 and TRBJ2-2; TRBD1 might be the D (6 bases). The V gene's germline CDR1 is DFQATT and CDR2 SNEGSKA (reference sequence). Trimming removed 1 base at V and 1 base at J, with 7 bases between. The CDR3 runs 14 residues.

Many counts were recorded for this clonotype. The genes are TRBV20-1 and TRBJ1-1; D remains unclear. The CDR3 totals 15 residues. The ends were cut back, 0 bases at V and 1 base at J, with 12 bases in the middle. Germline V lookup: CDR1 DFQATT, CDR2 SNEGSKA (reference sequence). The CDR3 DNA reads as TGCAGTGCTAGAGATCGTAGGGAGTGGAACACTGAAGCTTTCTTT. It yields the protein CSARDRREWNTEAFF.

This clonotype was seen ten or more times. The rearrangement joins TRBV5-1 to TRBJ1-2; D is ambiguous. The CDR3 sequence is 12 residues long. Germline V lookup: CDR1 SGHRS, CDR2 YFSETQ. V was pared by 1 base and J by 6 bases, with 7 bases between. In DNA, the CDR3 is TGCGCCAGCAGCTTGAGTGGAAATGGCTACACCTTC. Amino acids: CASSLSGNGYTF. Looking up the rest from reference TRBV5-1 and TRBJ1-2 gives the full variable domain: KAGVTQTPRYLIKTRGQQVTLSCSPISGHRSVSWYQQTPGQGLQFLFEYFSETQRNKGNFPGRFSGRQFSNSRSEMNVSTLELGDSALYLCASSLSGNGYTFGSGTRLTVV.

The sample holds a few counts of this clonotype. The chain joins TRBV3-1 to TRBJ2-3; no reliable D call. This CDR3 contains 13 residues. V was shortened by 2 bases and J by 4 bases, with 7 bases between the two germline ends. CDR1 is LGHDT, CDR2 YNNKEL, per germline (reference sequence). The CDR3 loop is CASSQLVADTQYF. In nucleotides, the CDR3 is TGTGCCAGCAGCCAACTAGTTGCAGATACGCAGTATTTT.

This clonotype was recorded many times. CDR3 DNA: TGCAGTGCCGCCGGGACAGGGGTCTACGAGCAGTACTTC. This translates into CSAAGTGVYEQYF. The rearrangement joins TRBV20-1 to TRBJ2-7; 10 bases line up with TRBD1. The trim removed 6 bases at V and 3 bases at J, leaving 5 bases unmatched. The CDR3 length is 13 residues. Germline-derived CDR1 and CDR2 are DFQATT and SNEGSKA (reference sequence).

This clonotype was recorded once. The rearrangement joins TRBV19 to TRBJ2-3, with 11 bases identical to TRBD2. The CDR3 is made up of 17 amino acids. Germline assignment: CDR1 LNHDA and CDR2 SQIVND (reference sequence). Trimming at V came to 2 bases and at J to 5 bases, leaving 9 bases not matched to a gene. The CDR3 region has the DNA TGTGCCAGTAGTATAAGACCCCCGGGACTAGCGGTAGATACGCAGTATTTT. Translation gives CASSIRPPGLAVDTQYF.

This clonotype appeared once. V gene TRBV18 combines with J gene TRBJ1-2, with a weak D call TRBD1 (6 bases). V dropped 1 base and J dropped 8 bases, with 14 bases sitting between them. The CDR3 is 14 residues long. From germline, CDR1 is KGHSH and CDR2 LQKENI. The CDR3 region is CASSPRQGLSGYTF. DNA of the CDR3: TGTGCCAGCTCACCACGGCAGGGGCTTTCAGGCTACACCTTC.

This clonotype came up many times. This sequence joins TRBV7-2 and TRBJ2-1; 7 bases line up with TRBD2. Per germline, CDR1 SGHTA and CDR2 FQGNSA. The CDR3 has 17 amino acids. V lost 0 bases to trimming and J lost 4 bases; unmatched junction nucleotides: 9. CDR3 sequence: CASSLAPASGSYNEQFF. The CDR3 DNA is TGTGCCAGCAGCTTAGCTCCTGCTAGCGGAAGTTACAATGAGCAGTTCTTC.

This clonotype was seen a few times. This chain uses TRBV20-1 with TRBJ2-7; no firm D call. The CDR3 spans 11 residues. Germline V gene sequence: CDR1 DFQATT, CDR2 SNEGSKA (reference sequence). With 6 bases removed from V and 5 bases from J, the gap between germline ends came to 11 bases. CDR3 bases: TGCAGTGCGACGAAAAGGGACGAGCAGTACTTC. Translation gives CSATKRDEQYF.

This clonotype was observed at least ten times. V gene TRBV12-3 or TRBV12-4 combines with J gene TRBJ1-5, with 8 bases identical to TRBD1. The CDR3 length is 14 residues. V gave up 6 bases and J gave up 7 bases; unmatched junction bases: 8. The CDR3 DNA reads TGTGCCAGCAGAACAGGGGGACTCGGGCAGCCCCAGCATTTT. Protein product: CASRTGGLGQPQHF.

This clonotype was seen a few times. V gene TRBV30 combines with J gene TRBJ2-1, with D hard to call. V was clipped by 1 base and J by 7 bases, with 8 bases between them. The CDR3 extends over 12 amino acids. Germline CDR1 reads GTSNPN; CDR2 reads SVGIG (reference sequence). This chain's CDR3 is CAWSGEPNEQFF. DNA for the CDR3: TGTGCCTGGAGTGGGGAACCTAATGAGCAGTTCTTC.

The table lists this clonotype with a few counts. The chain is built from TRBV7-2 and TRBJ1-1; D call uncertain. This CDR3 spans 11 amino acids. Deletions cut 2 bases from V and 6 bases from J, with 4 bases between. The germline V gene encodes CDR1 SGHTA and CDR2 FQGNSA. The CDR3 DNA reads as TGTGCCAGCAGCTTATTCCCTGAAGCTTTCTTT. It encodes CASSLFPEAFF.

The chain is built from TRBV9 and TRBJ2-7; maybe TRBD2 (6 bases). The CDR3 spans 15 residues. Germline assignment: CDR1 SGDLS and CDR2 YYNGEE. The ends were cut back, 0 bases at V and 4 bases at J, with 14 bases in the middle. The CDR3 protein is CASSVGSGGVYEQYF. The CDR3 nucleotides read TGTGCCAGCAGCGTAGGGTCCGGGGGTGTTTACGAGCAGTACTTC.

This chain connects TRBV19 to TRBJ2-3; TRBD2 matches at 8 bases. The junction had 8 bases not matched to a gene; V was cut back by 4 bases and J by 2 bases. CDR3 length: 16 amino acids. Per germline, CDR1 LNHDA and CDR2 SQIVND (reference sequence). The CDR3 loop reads CASSRLLAVHTDTQYF. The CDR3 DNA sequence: TGTGCCAGTAGTAGACTACTAGCGGTCCACACAGATACGCAGTATTTT. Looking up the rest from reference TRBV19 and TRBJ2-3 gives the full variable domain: DGGITQSPKYLFRKEGQNVTLSCEQNLNHDAMYWYRQDPGQGLRLIYYSQIVNDFQKGDIAEGYSVSREKKESFPLTVTSAQKNPTAFYLCASSRLLAVHTDTQYFGPGTRLTVL.